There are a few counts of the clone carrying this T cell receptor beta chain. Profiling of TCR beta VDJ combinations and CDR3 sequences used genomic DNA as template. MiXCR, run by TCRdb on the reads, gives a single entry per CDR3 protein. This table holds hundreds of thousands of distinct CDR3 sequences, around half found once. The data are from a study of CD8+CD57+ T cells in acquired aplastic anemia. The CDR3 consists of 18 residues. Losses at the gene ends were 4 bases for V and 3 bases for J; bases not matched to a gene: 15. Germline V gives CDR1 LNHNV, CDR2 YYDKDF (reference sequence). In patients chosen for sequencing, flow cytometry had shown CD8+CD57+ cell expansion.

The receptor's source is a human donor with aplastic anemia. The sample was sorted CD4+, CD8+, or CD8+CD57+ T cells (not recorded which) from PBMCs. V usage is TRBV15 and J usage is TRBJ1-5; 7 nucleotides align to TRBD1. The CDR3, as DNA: TGTGCCACCAGCAATTGGACCTCGAACGGACAGGCCAATCAGCCCCAGCATTTT. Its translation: CATSNWTSNGQANQPQHF.